These T cell receptor beta chains were read from a single sample in a study of vaccination and CD4 T cells after COVID-19. One entry per CDR3 protein, called by TCRdb with MiXCR from the PCR reads. The data show 7,500 to 10,000 distinct CDR3 sequences, around a third seen once. Which antigens these TCRs recognize remains unknown. The sequenced material came from CD4+ T cells from blood, cultured in vitro. These receptors all stem from a human donor in good health. The CDR3 runs from the conserved cysteine through the conserved F or W. Each record gives: J gene, D gene, V gene, clone size, CDR3 DNA, CDR3 protein. The D gene is left open where the match is weak. Clone size is given for some rows only: seen once, a few or many times, or a class if the clone is expanded.

J: TRBJ2-5
D: -
V: TRBV21-1
size: -
DNA: TGTGCCAGCAGCAGGGGGACCCTAAGCGAAGAGACCCAGTACTTC
CDR3: CASSRGTLSEETQYF

J: TRBJ2-1
D: TRBD2
V: TRBV6-4
size: -
DNA: TGTGCCAGCAGTGACCAGCGGGAGGGCATTTTTGGGCAGTTCTTC
CDR3: CASSDQREGIFGQFF

J: TRBJ2-1
D: TRBD2
V: TRBV20-1
size: -
DNA: TGCAGTGTTTCCGGACGGATAGCGGGAGTGCCGGGCAATGAGCAGTTCTTC
CDR3: CSVSGRIAGVPGNEQFF

J: TRBJ2-7
D: -
V: TRBV10-3
size: few
DNA: TGTGCCATCAGCGATGGGACCAAATACGAGCAGTACTTC
CDR3: CAISDGTKYEQYF

J: TRBJ2-7
D: -
V: TRBV2
size: few
DNA: TGTGCCAGCAGTCTGGGGGGCGCGAGCTCCTACGAGCAGTACTTC
CDR3: CASSLGGASSYEQYF

J: TRBJ2-2
D: -
V: TRBV28
size: -
DNA: TGTGCCAGCAGTGCAGAGGGCGGGGAGCTGTTTTTT
CDR3: CASSAEGGELFF

J: TRBJ1-1
D: -
V: TRBV6-1
size: -
DNA: TGTGCCAGCAGACTGGGCCCTCGGAACACTGAAGCTTTCTTT
CDR3: CASRLGPRNTEAFF

J: TRBJ2-3
D: -
V: TRBV30
size: -
DNA: TGTGCCTGGAGTGGTCGGCAGGGGAGCACAGATACGCAGTATTTT
CDR3: CAWSGRQGSTDTQYF

J: TRBJ2-7
D: TRBD1
V: TRBV28
size: -
DNA: TGTGCCAGCAGTGTTTCCGGGACAGGGGGCATACACGAGCAGTACTTC
CDR3: CASSVSGTGGIHEQYF

J: TRBJ2-7
D: TRBD2
V: TRBV27
size: few
DNA: TGTGCCAGCACCGGACTAGCGGGAGCCGGCGAGCAGTACTTC
CDR3: CASTGLAGAGEQYF

J: TRBJ1-2
D: TRBD1
V: TRBV27
size: -
DNA: TGTGCCAGCAGTTTTACGGCCCGATTCTGGGACAGGGGGCATCAAGGCTACACCTTC
CDR3: CASSFTARFWDRGHQGYTF

J: TRBJ1-2
D: TRBD1
V: TRBV20-1
size: -
DNA: TGCAGTGCTAGAGCAACACAGGGGGCTGAAAGATCTAACTATGGCTACACCTTC
CDR3: CSARATQGAERSNYGYTF

J: TRBJ2-1
D: -
V: TRBV6-2/TRBV6-3
size: -
DNA: TGTGCCAGCAGTTACTCGACAGCCAACAATGAGCAGTTCTTC
CDR3: CASSYSTANNEQFF

J: TRBJ2-7
D: TRBD2
V: TRBV7-7
size: -
DNA: TGTGCTAGCAGCCCGACTAGCGGGAGCCCCTACGAGCAGTACTTC
CDR3: CASSPTSGSPYEQYF

J: TRBJ2-1
D: TRBD2
V: TRBV7-8
size: -
DNA: TGTGCCAGCCGGTCTAGCGGGACGTTCGACAATGAGCAGTTCTTC
CDR3: CASRSSGTFDNEQFF

J: TRBJ2-2
D: -
V: TRBV19
size: -
DNA: TGTGCCACAAACGCACAGGCCCGGGAGGAGCTGTTTTTT
CDR3: CATNAQAREELFF

J: TRBJ2-3
D: -
V: TRBV7-6
size: -
DNA: TGTGCCAGCAGCTTAGGCGCGGGCACTAGCACAGATACGCAGTATTTT
CDR3: CASSLGAGTSTDTQYF